This T cell receptor (beta chain) was captured in a study of blood T cell repertoires in COVID-19. Study background: Acute-phase and convalescent COVID-19 samples originated in the United States, Italy and Spain.

J was trimmed by 4 bases and V by 6 bases; bases with no gene match: 15. The germline V gene has CDR1 MDHEN and CDR2 SYDVKM. The CDR3 spans 17 residues. Sequenced by immunoSEQ multiplex PCR; TCRdb stores in-frame clones only, minus some. Here the sample spans tens of thousands of clones, roughly 86% being singletons. The sequenced sample was peripheral blood. The V and J genes are TRBV28 and TRBJ2-1, with 7 positions matching TRBD2. This TCR derives from a man between 60 and 75 years old with acute or convalescent COVID-19. The DNA of the CDR3 is TGTGCCAGCAGAAGGCTAGCGGTAGCCAAAGCTTACAATGAGCAGTTCTTC. Residues: CASRRLAVAKAYNEQFF.